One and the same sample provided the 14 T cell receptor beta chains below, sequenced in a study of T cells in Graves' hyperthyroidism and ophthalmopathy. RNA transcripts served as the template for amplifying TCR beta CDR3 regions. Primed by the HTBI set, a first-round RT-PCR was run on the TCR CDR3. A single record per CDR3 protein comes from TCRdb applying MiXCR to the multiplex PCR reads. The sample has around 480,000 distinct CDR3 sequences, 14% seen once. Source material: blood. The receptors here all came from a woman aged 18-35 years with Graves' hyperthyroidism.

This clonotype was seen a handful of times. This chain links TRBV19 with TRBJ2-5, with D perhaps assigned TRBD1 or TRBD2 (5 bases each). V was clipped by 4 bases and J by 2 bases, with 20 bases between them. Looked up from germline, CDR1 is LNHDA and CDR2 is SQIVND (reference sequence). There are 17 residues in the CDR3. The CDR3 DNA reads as TGTGCCAGTAGTACAAAGGGCCCTCCCGGGGCACAAGAGACCCAGTACTTC. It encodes CASSTKGPPGAQETQYF.

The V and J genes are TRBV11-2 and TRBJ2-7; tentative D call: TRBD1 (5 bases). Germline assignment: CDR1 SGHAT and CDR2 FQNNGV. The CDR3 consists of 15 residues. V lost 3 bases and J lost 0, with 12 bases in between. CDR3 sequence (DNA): TGTGCCAGCAGCTTCAGGGAATCACGCTCCTACGAGCAGTACTTC. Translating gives CASSFRESRSYEQYF. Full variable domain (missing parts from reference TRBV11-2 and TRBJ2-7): EAGVAQSPRYKIIEKRQSVAFWCNPISGHATLYWYQQILGQGPKLLIQFQNNGVVDDSQLPKDRFSAERLKGVDSTLKIQPAKLEDSAVYLCASSFRESRSYEQYFGPGTRLTVT.

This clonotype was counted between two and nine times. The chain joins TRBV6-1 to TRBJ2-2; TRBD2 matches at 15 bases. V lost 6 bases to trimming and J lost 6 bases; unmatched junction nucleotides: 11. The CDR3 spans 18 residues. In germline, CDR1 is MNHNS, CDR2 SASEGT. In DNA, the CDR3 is TGTGCCAGCAGACTCCCTCCGGGACTAGCGGGAGGAGCCGGGGAGCTGTTTTTT. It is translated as CASRLPPGLAGGAGELFF.

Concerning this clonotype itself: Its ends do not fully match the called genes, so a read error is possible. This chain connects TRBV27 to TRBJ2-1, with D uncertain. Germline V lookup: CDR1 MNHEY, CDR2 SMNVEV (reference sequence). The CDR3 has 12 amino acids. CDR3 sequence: CASGLFGEEQFF. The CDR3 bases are TGTGCCAGCGGTTTATTTGGAGAGGAGCAGTTCTTC.

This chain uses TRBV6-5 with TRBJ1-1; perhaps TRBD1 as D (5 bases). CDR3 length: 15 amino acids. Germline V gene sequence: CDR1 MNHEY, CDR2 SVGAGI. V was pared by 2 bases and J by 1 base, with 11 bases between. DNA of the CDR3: TGTGCCAGCAGTTACGTAACCGGGGGGAACACTGAAGCTTTCTTT. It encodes CASSYVTGGNTEAFF.

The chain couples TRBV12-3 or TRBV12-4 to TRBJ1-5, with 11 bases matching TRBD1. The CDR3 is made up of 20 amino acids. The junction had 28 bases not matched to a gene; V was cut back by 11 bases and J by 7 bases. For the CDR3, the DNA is TGTGCCGCCACCTCTAAAAGGGCCCGGACAGGGGGCGATCGGAGGCAGCCCCAGCATTTT. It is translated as CAATSKRARTGGDRRQPQHF.

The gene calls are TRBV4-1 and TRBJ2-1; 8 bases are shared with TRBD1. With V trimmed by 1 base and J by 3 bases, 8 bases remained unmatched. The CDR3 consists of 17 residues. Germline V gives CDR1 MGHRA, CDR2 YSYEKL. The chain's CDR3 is CASSQGRTGSFYNEQFF. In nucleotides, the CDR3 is TGCGCCAGCAGCCAAGGTCGGACAGGGTCTTTCTACAATGAGCAGTTCTTC.

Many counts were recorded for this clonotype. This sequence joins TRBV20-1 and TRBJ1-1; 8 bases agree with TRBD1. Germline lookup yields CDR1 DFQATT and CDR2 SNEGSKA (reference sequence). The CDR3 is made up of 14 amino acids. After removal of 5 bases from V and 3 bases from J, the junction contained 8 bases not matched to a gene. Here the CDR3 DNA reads TGCAGTGCTTCAGGGGGCGCCTGGGACACTGAAGCTTTCTTT. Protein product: CSASGGAWDTEAFF.

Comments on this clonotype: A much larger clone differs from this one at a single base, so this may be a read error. As DNA, the CDR3 is TGTGCCAGCAGCCCCCAGGGTCAGCCCCAGCATTTT. This sequence encodes CASSPQGQPQHF. The chain is built from TRBV7-3 and TRBJ1-5; possible D gene TRBD1, 5 bases. V was cut by 5 bases and J by 6 bases, with 8 bases left in between. Per germline, CDR1 SGHTA and CDR2 FQGTGA. The CDR3 is made up of 12 amino acids.

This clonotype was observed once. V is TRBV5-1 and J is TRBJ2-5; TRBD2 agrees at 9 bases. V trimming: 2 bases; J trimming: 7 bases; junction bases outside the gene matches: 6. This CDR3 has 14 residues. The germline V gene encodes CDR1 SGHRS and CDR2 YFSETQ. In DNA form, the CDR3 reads TGCGCCAGCAGCTTAGGGACTAGCTTTGGGACCCAGTACTTC. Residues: CASSLGTSFGTQYF.

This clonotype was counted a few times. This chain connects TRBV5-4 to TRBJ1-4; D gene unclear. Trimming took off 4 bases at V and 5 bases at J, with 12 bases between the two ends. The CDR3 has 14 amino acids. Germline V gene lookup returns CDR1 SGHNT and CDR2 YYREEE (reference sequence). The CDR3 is CASSLKAGNEKLFF. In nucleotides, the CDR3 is TGTGCCAGCAGCCTGAAGGCGGGGAATGAAAAACTGTTTTTT.

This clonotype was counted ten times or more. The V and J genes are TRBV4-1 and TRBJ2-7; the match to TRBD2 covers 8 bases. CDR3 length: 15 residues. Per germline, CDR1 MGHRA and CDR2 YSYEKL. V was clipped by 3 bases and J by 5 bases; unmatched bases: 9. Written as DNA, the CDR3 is TGCGCCAGCAGCCACGGCGCGGGACTAGAGAACGAGCAGTACTTC. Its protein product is CASSHGAGLENEQYF.

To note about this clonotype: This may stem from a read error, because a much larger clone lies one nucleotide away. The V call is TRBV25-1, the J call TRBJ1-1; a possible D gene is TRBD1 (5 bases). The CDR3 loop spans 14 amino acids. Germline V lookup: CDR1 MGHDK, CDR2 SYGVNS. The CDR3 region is CASSGVDRDTEASF. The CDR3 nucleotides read TGTGCCAGCAGTGGCGTAGACAGAGACACTGAAGCTTCCTTT.

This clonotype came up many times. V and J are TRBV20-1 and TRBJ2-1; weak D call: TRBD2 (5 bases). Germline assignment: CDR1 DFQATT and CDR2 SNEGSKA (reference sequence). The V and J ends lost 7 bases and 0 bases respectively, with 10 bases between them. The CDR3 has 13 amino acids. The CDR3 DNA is TGCAGTGGGCGGGCATACTCCTACAATGAGCAGTTCTTC. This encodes CSGRAYSYNEQFF.